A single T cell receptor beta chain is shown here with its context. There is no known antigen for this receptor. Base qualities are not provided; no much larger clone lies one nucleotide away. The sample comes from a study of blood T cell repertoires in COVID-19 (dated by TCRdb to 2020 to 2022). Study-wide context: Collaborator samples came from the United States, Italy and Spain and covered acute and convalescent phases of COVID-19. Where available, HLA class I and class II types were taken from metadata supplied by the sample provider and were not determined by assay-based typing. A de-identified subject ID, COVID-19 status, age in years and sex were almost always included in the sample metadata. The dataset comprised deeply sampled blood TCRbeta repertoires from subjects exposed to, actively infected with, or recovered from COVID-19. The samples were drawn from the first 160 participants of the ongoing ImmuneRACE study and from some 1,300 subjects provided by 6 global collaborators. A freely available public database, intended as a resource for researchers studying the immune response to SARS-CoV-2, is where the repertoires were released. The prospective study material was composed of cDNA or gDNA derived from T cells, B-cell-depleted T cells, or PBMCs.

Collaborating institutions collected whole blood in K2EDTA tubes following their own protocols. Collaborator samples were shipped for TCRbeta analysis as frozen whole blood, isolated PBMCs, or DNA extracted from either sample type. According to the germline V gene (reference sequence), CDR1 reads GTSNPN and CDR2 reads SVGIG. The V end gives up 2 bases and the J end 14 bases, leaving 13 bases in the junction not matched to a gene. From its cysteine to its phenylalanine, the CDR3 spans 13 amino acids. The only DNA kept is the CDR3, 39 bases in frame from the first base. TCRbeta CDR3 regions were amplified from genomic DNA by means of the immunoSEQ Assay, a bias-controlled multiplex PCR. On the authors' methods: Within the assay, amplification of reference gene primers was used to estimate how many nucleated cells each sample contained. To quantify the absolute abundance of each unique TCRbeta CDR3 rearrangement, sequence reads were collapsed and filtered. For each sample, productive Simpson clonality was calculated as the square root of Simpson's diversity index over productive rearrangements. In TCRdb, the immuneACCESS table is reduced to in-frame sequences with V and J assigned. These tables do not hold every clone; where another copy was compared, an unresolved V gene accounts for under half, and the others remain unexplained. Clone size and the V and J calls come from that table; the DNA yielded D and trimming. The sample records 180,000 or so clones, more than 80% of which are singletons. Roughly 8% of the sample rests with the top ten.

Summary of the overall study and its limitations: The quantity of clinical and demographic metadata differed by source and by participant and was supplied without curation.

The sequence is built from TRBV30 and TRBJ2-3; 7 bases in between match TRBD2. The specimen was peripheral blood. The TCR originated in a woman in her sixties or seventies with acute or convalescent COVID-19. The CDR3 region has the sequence CAWSSATSAPSYF. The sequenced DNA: TGTGCCTGGAGTTCCGCAACTAGCGCTCCTTCGTATTTT.